Following are 5 T cell receptor beta chains from one sample sequenced in a study of blood T cell repertoires in COVID-19. The assay was immunoSEQ multiplex PCR, and TCRdb's table has in-frame clones only and misses some. The sample has about 150,000 clones; around 87% are singletons. The specimen sequenced was PBMCs or T cells enriched from blood (not recorded which). These receptors all stem from a woman aged 35 to 49 who had been exposed to COVID-19.

The chain uses TRBV7-9 and TRBJ1-2; unclear D gene. This CDR3 is built from 15 residues. The V end was cut by 2 bases, the J end by 4 bases, with 14 bases between. Looked up from germline, CDR1 is SEHNR and CDR2 is FQNEAQ (reference sequence). CDR3 bases: TGTGCCAGCAGCTTAATGGAGGCGGCAGGCTATGGCTACACCTTC. Protein sequence: CASSLMEAAGYGYTF.

This rearrangement joins TRBV16 to TRBJ2-3; 9 positions match TRBD1. CDR1 is KGHSY, CDR2 FQNENV, per germline. The CDR3 runs to 18 residues. V dropped 0 bases and J dropped 2; count of bases not matched to a gene: 9. This CDR3 is CASSQSIDRDRDTDTQYF. The CDR3 DNA reads TGTGCCAGCAGCCAATCAATCGACCGGGACAGGGACACAGATACGCAGTATTTT.

The chain uses TRBV29-1 and TRBJ1-5; TRBD1 matches 8 bases. Germline lookup yields CDR1 SQVTM and CDR2 ANQGSEA. The CDR3 runs 13 residues. Unmatched junction bases numbered 7, after V lost 7 bases and J lost 5 bases. This CDR3 is CSATGQGDQPQHF. The CDR3 nucleotides are TGCAGCGCTACCGGACAGGGAGATCAGCCCCAGCATTTT.

This chain links TRBV7-9 with TRBJ1-5, with 7 bases lining up with TRBD1. The CDR3 runs to 14 residues. The trim removed 8 bases at V and 0 bases at J, leaving 4 bases unmatched. Germline V gene sequence: CDR1 SEHNR, CDR2 FQNEAQ (reference sequence). CDR3 bases: TGTGCCAGCGCAGGGGGTTATAGCAATCAGCCCCAGCATTTT. Protein: CASAGGYSNQPQHF.

This clone turned up a few times. CDR3 coding DNA: TGCGCCAGCAGTGAGGGAGTTGGCCAAAGTACGCAGTATTTT. Its translation is CASSEGVGQSTQYF. This chain uses TRBV4-3 with TRBJ2-3; perhaps TRBD2 as D (5 bases). The CDR3 runs 14 residues. CDR1 is LGHNA, CDR2 YSLEER, per germline. V shed 6 bases and J shed 8 bases, with 18 bases lying between them.